This T cell receptor beta chain was recovered during a study of T cells in localized non-small cell lung cancer. Points from the study as a whole: Adjacent lung tissue had a median about 58 of the top 100 clones found in the tumor.

Libraries were prepared by immunoSEQ multiplex PCR; TCRdb keeps only in-frame clonotypes and omits some of them. The table includes more than 15,000 clones, around 88% detected once. A note on this clone: What it binds is unknown.

Sequencing was performed on peripheral blood, taken before any cancer treatment. The source is a male donor at least 60 years old with stage III lung adenocarcinoma.

CDR3 amino acids: CASSQGTSISTDTQYF. CDR3 nucleotide sequence: TGTGCCAGCAGCCAAGGGACTTCCATCAGCACAGATACGCAGTATTTT. The chain combines TRBV11-2 with TRBJ2-3, with D possibly TRBD2 on 6 matching bases. Germline CDR1 reads SGHAT; CDR2 reads FQNNGV. Between the trimmed V and J ends, which lost 5 bases and 0 bases, there was a span of 15 bases. The CDR3 length is 16 residues.